These 27 T cell receptor beta chains originate from one sample sequenced in a study of early T cells in non-severe SARS-CoV-2 infection. TCRdb re-called the 5' RACE reads with MiXCR, one entry per CDR3 protein. This table has about 71,000 distinct CDR3 sequences, around 11% appearing once. This specimen consisted of whole blood, obtained at baseline. These TCRs come from an adult who was a healthcare worker with PCR-confirmed SARS-CoV-2 infection or an uninfected control (not recorded which).

This clonotype was detected only a few times. The V call is TRBV7-8, the J call TRBJ2-2; D may be TRBD1 (6 bases). The V and J ends lost 3 bases and 5 bases respectively, with 10 bases between them. CDR1 and CDR2 from the germline V gene are SGHVS and FQNEAQ. The CDR3 is made up of 14 amino acids. The CDR3 loop reads CASSFNRATGELFF. CDR3 nucleotides: TGTGCCAGCAGCTTTAACAGGGCAACCGGGGAGCTGTTTTTT.

This clonotype is deemed medium-sized. The chain combines TRBV20-1 with TRBJ1-5; 9 bases are a match to TRBD1. J gave up 4 bases and V 5 bases, and 9 bases lay outside the gene matches. The CDR3 has 15 amino acids. Germline values: CDR1 DFQATT, CDR2 SNEGSKA (reference sequence). DNA for the CDR3: TGCAGTGCTTACCAAGGGACAGGGTATAATCAGCCCCAGCATTTT. Residues: CSAYQGTGYNQPQHF.

Details on this clonotype: With a much larger clone just one base away, this may be a read error. The chain employs TRBV7-8 and TRBJ1-2; no clear D. In germline, CDR1 is SGHVS, CDR2 FQNEAQ. The CDR3 totals 16 residues. The V and J ends lost 5 bases and 4 bases respectively, with 20 bases between them. CDR3 in amino acids: CASSARGQPQTYGYTF. The CDR3, as DNA: TGTGCCAGCAGCGCGCGAGGGCAGCCACAGACCTATGGCTACACCTTC.

In DNA, the CDR3 is TGTGCCAGCAGCTTATTGTCCGGGTACCAAGAGACCCAGTACTTC. This sequence encodes CASSLLSGYQETQYF. The rearrangement links TRBV7-2 to TRBJ2-5, with D unclear. Per the germline V gene, CDR1 is SGHTA and CDR2 is FQGNSA. This CDR3 contains 15 residues. The germline V and J ends were trimmed by 2 bases and 0 bases, with 10 bases remaining between them.

This clonotype was observed once. The gene calls are TRBV7-2 and TRBJ2-7; no definite D call. In germline, CDR1 is SGHTA, CDR2 FQGNSA. The length of the CDR3 is 17 residues. V lost 0 bases to trimming and J lost 0 bases, with 15 bases between them. CDR3 sequence: CASSLAIVATTSYEQYF. DNA of the CDR3: TGTGCCAGCAGCTTAGCTATAGTGGCTACTACCTCCTACGAGCAGTACTTC. Combining the CDR3 with reference TRBV7-2 and TRBJ2-7 gives the whole variable domain GAGVSQSPSNKVTEKGKDVELRCDPISGHTALYWYRQSLGQGLEFLIYFQGNSAPDKSGLPSDRFSAERTGGSVSTLTIQRTQQEDSAVYLCASSLAIVATTSYEQYFGPGTRLTVT.

This clonotype turned up a few times. The chain recombines TRBV5-6 with TRBJ2-1; D is unclear. V was trimmed by 0 bases and J by 2 bases, leaving 9 bases between them. The V gene's germline CDR1 is SGHDT and CDR2 YYEEEE. The CDR3 runs to 15 residues. The CDR3, as DNA: TGTGCCAGCAGCTTGGGGGGAATAACCTACAATGAGCAGTTCTTC. Translating it yields CASSLGGITYNEQFF.

The V gene is TRBV27, the J gene TRBJ2-7; 7 positions match TRBD1. Germline V CDR1 and CDR2: MNHEY, SMNVEV (reference sequence). The CDR3 runs 14 residues. The J segment lost 9 bases and the V segment lost 5 bases, leaving 13 bases of the junction unmatched. The CDR3 nucleotides read TGTGCCAGCAGTAAGACTCCGGGACAGTCCGTGCAGTACTTC. Protein product: CASSKTPGQSVQYF.

This clonotype was counted only a few times. V is TRBV18 and J is TRBJ2-6; D could derive from TRBD1 or TRBD2 (5 bases each). Germline V gene data show CDR1 as KGHSH and CDR2 as LQKENI. The CDR3 extends over 16 amino acids. The germline V and J ends were trimmed by 3 bases and 3 bases, with 12 bases remaining between them. The CDR3 sequence: CASSPGRDRGANVLTF. The CDR3 DNA reads TGTGCCAGCTCACCGGGCAGGGACCGTGGGGCCAACGTCCTGACTTTC.

CDR3 DNA: TGTGCCAGCTCACCAGATTCTCTACGCGAGCAGTACTTC. Protein sequence: CASSPDSLREQYF. The chain has TRBV18 and TRBJ2-7, with D uncertain. In germline, CDR1 is KGHSH, CDR2 LQKENI. The CDR3 consists of 13 residues. Deletions cut 2 bases from V and 6 bases from J, with 11 bases between. The variable domain in full, completed from reference TRBV18 and TRBJ2-7, reads NAGVMQNPRHLVRRRGQEARLRCSPMKGHSHVYWYRQLPEEGLKFMVYLQKENIIDESGMPKERFSAEFPKEGPSILRIQQVVRGDSAAYFCASSPDSLREQYFGPGTRLTVT.

The chain uses TRBV3-1 and TRBJ1-2; 7 positions agree with TRBD1. The V gene's germline CDR1 is LGHDT and CDR2 YNNKEL (reference sequence). V lost 3 bases and J lost 7; bases outside the gene matches: 5. This CDR3 has 13 amino acids. This chain's CDR3 is CASSQGTVSGYTF. In nucleotides, the CDR3 is TGTGCCAGCAGCCAGGGGACAGTCTCTGGCTACACCTTC.

The V gene is TRBV28, the J gene TRBJ2-5, with D unclear. This CDR3 spans 13 amino acids. The germline V gene has CDR1 MDHEN and CDR2 SYDVKM. With 5 bases removed from V and 5 bases from J, the gap between germline ends came to 12 bases. The CDR3 sequence: CASSPKFGETQYF. The DNA of the CDR3 is TGTGCCAGCAGTCCAAAATTCGGGGAGACCCAGTACTTC.

This clonotype was observed a few times. J is TRBJ2-5 and V is TRBV2; TRBD2 matches at 11 bases. Germline V lookup: CDR1 SNHLY, CDR2 FYNNEI. The CDR3 totals 14 residues. The V gene end was trimmed by 5 bases and the J gene end by 3 bases; junction bases not matched to a gene: 2. The CDR3 reads CASSRLAGKETQYF. For the CDR3, the DNA is TGTGCCAGCAGTAGACTAGCGGGAAAAGAGACCCAGTACTTC.

V usage is TRBV7-2 and J usage is TRBJ2-7; 9 nucleotides align to TRBD1. In germline, CDR1 is SGHTA, CDR2 FQGNSA. The CDR3 runs to 15 residues. J was trimmed by 3 bases and V by 5 bases; bases with no gene match: 8. The CDR3, as DNA: TGTGCCAGCAGCCCCGTCCAGGGACAGGGCTACGAGCAGTACTTC. Translation gives CASSPVQGQGYEQYF. The full variable domain, with the rest looked up from reference TRBV7-2 and TRBJ2-7, is GAGVSQSPSNKVTEKGKDVELRCDPISGHTALYWYRQSLGQGLEFLIYFQGNSAPDKSGLPSDRFSAERTGGSVSTLTIQRTQQEDSAVYLCASSPVQGQGYEQYFGPGTRLTVT.

CDR3 residues: CSASIENQPQHF. As DNA, the CDR3 is TGCAGTGCTAGCATTGAGAATCAGCCCCAGCATTTT. The chain uses TRBV20-1 and TRBJ1-5; D is unclear. V was clipped by 3 bases and J by 4 bases, with 7 bases between them. Germline V CDR1 and CDR2: DFQATT, SNEGSKA (reference sequence). There are 12 residues in the CDR3.

This clonotype came up many times. This sequence joins TRBV12-3 or TRBV12-4 and TRBJ2-3, with D hard to call. This CDR3 is built from 14 residues. V was clipped by 0 bases and J by 9 bases, with 13 bases between them. CDR3 amino acids: CASSLAPAATTQYF. The CDR3, as DNA: TGTGCCAGCAGTTTAGCGCCGGCGGCTACGACGCAGTATTTT.

The chain uses TRBV2 and TRBJ2-2; TRBD1 might be the D (5 bases). This CDR3 is built from 14 residues. Germline V gene sequence: CDR1 SNHLY, CDR2 FYNNEI. Trimming pared 1 base from V and 4 bases from J, leaving 7 bases between. The CDR3 loop is CASSEGQGTGELFF. CDR3 coding DNA: TGTGCCAGCAGTGAAGGGCAGGGCACCGGGGAGCTGTTTTTT.

This clonotype showed up many times. V is TRBV28 and J is TRBJ1-1, with 8 bases aligning to TRBD1. This CDR3 spans 13 amino acids. The V and J ends lost 7 bases and 1 base, in that order; junction bases with no gene match: 2. Germline V gene sequence: CDR1 MDHEN, CDR2 SYDVKM. CDR3 sequence reads: CASTGTGNTEAFF. CDR3 DNA: TGTGCCAGCACCGGGACAGGGAACACTGAAGCTTTCTTT.

This clonotype has just a few counts. The CDR3 DNA reads as TGCGCCAGCAGCCCCGTGGGACGGAAATACAATGAGCAGTTCTTC. Translation: CASSPVGRKYNEQFF. The V and J genes are TRBV4-1 and TRBJ2-1; D possibly uses TRBD1 or TRBD2 (5 bases each). This CDR3 contains 15 residues. Germline CDR1 is MGHRA and CDR2 is YSYEKL. The V end was cut by 4 bases, the J end by 4 bases, with 14 bases between.

The rearrangement uses TRBV7-6 and TRBJ2-5; 10 nucleotides line up with TRBD2. V was pared by 1 base and J by 5 bases, with 1 base of the junction left unmatched. The CDR3 loop spans 14 amino acids. The germline CDR1 and CDR2 sequences are SGHVS and FNYEAQ. CDR3 sequence (DNA): TGTGCCAGCAGCTTAGTACTAGCGGGGGAGACCCAGTACTTC. Its translation is CASSLVLAGETQYF.

The rearrangement links TRBV6-5 to TRBJ1-5; a possible D gene is TRBD1 (6 bases). In germline, CDR1 is MNHEY, CDR2 SVGAGI. The CDR3 loop spans 13 amino acids. The V end was cut by 8 bases, the J end by 3 bases, with 11 bases between. CDR3 in amino acids: CASRQGYNQPQHF. The CDR3 bases are TGTGCCAGCCGCCAGGGGTACAATCAGCCCCAGCATTTT.

This clonotype was observed many times. The chain employs TRBV20-1 and TRBJ2-3; 8 bases line up with TRBD2. After removal of 0 bases from V and 1 base from J, the junction contained 9 bases not matched to a gene. Germline-derived CDR1 and CDR2 are DFQATT and SNEGSKA (reference sequence). This CDR3 contains 17 residues. Written as DNA, the CDR3 is TGCAGTGCTAGAGATTTCTTCGCGGGGGGCCGCACAGATACGCAGTATTTT. This sequence encodes CSARDFFAGGRTDTQYF.

The CDR3 region has the DNA TGTGCCATCAGTGACAGGGAGGGACCTAACTATGGCTACACCTTC. It specifies CAISDREGPNYGYTF. The V and J genes are TRBV10-3 and TRBJ1-2; perhaps TRBD1 as D (5 bases). Trimming pared 3 bases from V and 0 bases from J, leaving 11 bases between. This CDR3 is built from 15 residues. CDR1 and CDR2 (germline): ENHRY, SYGVKD.

The V call is TRBV11-2, the J call TRBJ1-3, with D unclear. The CDR3 is 14 amino acids. Germline-derived CDR1 and CDR2 are SGHAT and FQNNGV. V gave up 5 bases and J gave up 0 bases, with 8 bases separating them. In nucleotides, the CDR3 is TGTGCCAGCAGCCAAGTGTTCTCTGGAAACACCATATATTTT. This codes for CASSQVFSGNTIYF. The whole variable domain, remainder taken from reference TRBV11-2 and TRBJ1-3, is EAGVAQSPRYKIIEKRQSVAFWCNPISGHATLYWYQQILGQGPKLLIQFQNNGVVDDSQLPKDRFSAERLKGVDSTLKIQPAKLEDSAVYLCASSQVFSGNTIYFGEGSWLTVV.

This clonotype showed up just a few times. The rearrangement uses TRBV6-6 and TRBJ1-1; unclear D gene. CDR1 is MNHNY, CDR2 SVGAGI, per germline (reference sequence). V was pared by 6 bases and J by 4 bases, with 18 bases between. The CDR3 consists of 15 residues. DNA for the CDR3: TGTGCCAGCAGGCAGACGGCAGGAACGAGCACTGAAGCTTTCTTT. This encodes CASRQTAGTSTEAFF.

This clonotype has a handful of counts. The chain recombines TRBV14 with TRBJ1-2, with D possibly TRBD1 on 5 matching bases. With 4 bases removed from V and 3 bases from J, the gap between germline ends came to 9 bases. Per the germline V gene, CDR1 is SGHDN and CDR2 is FVKESK. The CDR3 sequence is 13 residues long. This CDR3 reads CASSPWGDYGYTF. DNA of the CDR3: TGTGCCAGCAGCCCGTGGGGGGACTATGGCTACACCTTC.

This clonotype was recorded a few times. The chain is built from TRBV9 and TRBJ1-3; tentative D call: TRBD1 (6 bases). Trimming stripped 3 bases from V and 9 bases from J, with 16 bases between. This CDR3 contains 14 residues. CDR1 and CDR2 from the germline V gene are SGDLS and YYNGEE. The CDR3 loop reads CASSAGTPIGTIYF. CDR3 bases: TGTGCCAGCAGCGCCGGGACACCCATAGGCACCATATATTTT.

This chain uses TRBV7-9 with TRBJ2-5, with a weak D call TRBD2 (5 bases). Germline lookup yields CDR1 SEHNR and CDR2 FQNEAQ (reference sequence). V lost 5 bases and J lost 5, with 15 bases in between. This CDR3 is built from 14 residues. The CDR3 nucleotides are TGTGCCAGCAGCCCAAGCGGCGCCGGGGAGACCCAGTACTTC. It codes for CASSPSGAGETQYF.